This is a list of T cell receptor beta chains from one sample in a study of blood T cell repertoires in COVID-19. Some clones are missing from TCRdb's copy, which holds only in-frame ones; the method was immunoSEQ multiplex PCR. The sample lists about 160,000 clones, 70% to 85% occurring once. The source material was peripheral blood. These receptors all come from a woman aged 80 or older with acute or convalescent COVID-19. Both conserved end residues are part of each CDR3. A D gene is named only where the DNA matches it firmly. Size values are once, few and many counts, or a class for expanded clones, and some rows have none.

v_call	j_call	d_call	clone_size	cdr3_aa	cdr3_nt
TRBV19	TRBJ2-5	.	few	CASSIGGASGTQYF	TGTGCCAGTAGTATTGGGGGCGCGTCGGGGACCCAGTACTTC
TRBV30	TRBJ2-2	TRBD2	many	CAYPRTSGAGELFF	TGTGCCTACCCACGGACTAGCGGGGCCGGGGAGCTGTTTTTT
TRBV5-1	TRBJ2-7	TRBD2	once	CASSSLTSGSTRREQYF	TGCGCCAGCAGCTCCCTGACTAGCGGGTCCACTCGGAGGGAGCAGTACTTC
TRBV2	TRBJ2-1	.	.	CASTFASDNEQFF	TGTGCCAGCACTTTTGCTAGTGACAATGAGCAGTTCTTC
TRBV5-1	TRBJ1-1	.	.	CASSFEGRITEAFF	TGCGCCAGCAGCTTCGAGGGAAGAATCACTGAAGCTTTCTTT
TRBV6-2/TRBV6-3	TRBJ1-1	.	.	CASSYTENTEAFF	TGTGCCAGCAGTTACACAGAGAACACTGAAGCTTTCTTT
TRBV5-1	TRBJ2-7	TRBD1	.	CASSIGTGYEQYF	TGCGCCAGCAGTATCGGGACAGGTTATGAGCAGTACTTC
TRBV28	TRBJ2-7	TRBD2	few	CASTSLPGGLEQYF	TGTGCCAGCACCTCCCTTCCGGGGGGGTTAGAGCAGTACTTC
TRBV14	TRBJ2-5	TRBD2	.	CASSRGTRKGKTQYF	TGTGCCAGCAGCCGGGGGACTAGAAAGGGAAAGACCCAGTACTTC
TRBV10-3	TRBJ1-3	TRBD1	.	CAIRGQGASSGNTIYF	TGTGCCATCAGGGGACAGGGGGCGAGCTCTGGAAACACCATATATTTT
TRBV7-2	TRBJ2-3	.	.	CASSSNPRGTQYF	TGTGCCAGCAGCTCGAACCCCCGGGGTACGCAGTATTTT
TRBV2	TRBJ2-7	.	few	CASRPPGFTYEQYF	TGTGCCAGCAGGCCCCCAGGGTTTACCTACGAGCAGTACTTC
TRBV5-4	TRBJ2-1	TRBD1	.	CASSYEGGREQFF	TGTGCCAGCAGCTATGAAGGGGGCAGGGAGCAGTTCTTC
TRBV2	TRBJ2-1	TRBD2	.	CASSLSGTSSQGEQFF	TGTGCCAGCAGTTTATCCGGGACTAGCAGTCAAGGTGAGCAGTTCTTC
TRBV6-5	TRBJ1-1	.	.	CASSSIRDTEAFF	TGTGCCAGCAGTTCCATCCGGGACACTGAAGCTTTCTTT
TRBV6-4	TRBJ2-5	TRBD2	.	CASSFQASGRETQYF	TGTGCCAGCAGCTTTCAGGCTAGCGGGAGAGAGACCCAGTACTTC
TRBV4-3	TRBJ2-3	TRBD2	.	CASSLQATSGISTDTQYF	TGCGCCAGCAGCCTGCAAGCGACTAGCGGGATCAGCACAGATACGCAGTATTTT
TRBV11-2	TRBJ1-6	TRBD1	.	CASSPRTGLNSPLHF	TGTGCCAGCAGCCCACGGACAGGCCTAAATTCACCCCTCCACTTT
TRBV5-6	TRBJ2-6	TRBD1	.	CASSLRDRPSGANVLTF	TGTGCCAGCAGCTTGCGGGACAGACCATCTGGGGCCAACGTCCTGACTTTC